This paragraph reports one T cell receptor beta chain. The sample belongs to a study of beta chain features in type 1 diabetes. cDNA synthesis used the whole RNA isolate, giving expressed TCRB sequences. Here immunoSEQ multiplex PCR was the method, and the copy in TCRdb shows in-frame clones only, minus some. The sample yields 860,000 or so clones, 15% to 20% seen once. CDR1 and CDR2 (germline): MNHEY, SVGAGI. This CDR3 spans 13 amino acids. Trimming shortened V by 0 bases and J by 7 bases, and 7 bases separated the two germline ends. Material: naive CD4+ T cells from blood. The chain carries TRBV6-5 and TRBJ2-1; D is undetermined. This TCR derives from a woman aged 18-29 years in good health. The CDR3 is CASSYSLRNEQFF. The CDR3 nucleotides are TGTGCCAGCAGTTACTCGCTGCGTAATGAGCAGTTCTTC.